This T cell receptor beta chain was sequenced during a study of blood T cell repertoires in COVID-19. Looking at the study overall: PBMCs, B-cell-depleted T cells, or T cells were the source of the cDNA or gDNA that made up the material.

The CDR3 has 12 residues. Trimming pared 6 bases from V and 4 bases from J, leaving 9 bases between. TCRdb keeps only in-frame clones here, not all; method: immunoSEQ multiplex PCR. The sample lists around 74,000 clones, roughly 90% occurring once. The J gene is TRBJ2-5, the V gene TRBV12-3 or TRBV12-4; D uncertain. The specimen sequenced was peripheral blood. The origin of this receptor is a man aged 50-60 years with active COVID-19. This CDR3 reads CASSPTRETQYF. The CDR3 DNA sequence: TGTGCCAGCAGCCCTACCCGAGAGACCCAGTACTTC.